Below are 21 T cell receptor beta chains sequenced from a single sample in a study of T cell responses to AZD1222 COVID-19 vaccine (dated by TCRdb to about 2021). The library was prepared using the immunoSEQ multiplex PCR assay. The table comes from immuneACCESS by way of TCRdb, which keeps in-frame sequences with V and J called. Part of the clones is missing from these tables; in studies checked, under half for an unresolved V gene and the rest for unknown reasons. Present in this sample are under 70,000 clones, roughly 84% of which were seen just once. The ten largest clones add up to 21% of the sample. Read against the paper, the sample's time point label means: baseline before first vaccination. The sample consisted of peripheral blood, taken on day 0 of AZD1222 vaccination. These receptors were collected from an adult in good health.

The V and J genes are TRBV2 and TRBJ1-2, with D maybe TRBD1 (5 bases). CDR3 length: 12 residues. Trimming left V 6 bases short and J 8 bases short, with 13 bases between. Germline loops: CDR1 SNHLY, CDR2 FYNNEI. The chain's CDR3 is CASRGGGYGYTF. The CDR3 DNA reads TGTGCCAGCAGAGGTGGGGGATACGGCTACACCTTC.

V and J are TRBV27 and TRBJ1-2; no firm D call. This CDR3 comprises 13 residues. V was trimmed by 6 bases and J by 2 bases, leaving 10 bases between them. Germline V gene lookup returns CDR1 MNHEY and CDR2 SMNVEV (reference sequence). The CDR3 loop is CASSFPGNYGYTF. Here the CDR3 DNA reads TGTGCCAGCAGCTTCCCGGGAAACTATGGCTACACCTTC.

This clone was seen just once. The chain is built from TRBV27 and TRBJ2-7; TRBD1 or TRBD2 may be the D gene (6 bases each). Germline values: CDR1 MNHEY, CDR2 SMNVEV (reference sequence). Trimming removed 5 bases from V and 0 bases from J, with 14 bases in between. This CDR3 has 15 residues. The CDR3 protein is CASSTRGGNSYEQYF. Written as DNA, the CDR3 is TGTGCCAGCAGTACCCGAGGGGGGAACTCCTACGAGCAGTACTTC.

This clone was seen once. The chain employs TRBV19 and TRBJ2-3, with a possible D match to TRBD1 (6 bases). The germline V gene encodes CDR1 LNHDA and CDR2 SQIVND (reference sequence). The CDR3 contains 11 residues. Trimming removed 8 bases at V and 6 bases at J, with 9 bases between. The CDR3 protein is CASPQGDTQYF. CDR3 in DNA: TGTGCCAGTCCCCAGGGGGATACGCAGTATTTT.

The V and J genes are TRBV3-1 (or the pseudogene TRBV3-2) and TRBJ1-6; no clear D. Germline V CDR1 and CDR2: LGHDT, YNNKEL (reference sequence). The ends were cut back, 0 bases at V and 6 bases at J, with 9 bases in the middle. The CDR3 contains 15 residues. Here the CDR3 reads CASSQDSGINSPLHF. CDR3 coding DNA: TGTGCCAGCAGCCAAGATAGCGGCATTAATTCACCCCTCCACTTT.

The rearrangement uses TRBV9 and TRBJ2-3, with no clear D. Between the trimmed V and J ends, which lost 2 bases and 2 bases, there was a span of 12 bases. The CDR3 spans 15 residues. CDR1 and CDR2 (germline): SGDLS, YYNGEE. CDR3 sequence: CASSVGSVYTDTQYF. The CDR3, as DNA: TGTGCCAGCAGCGTCGGGTCAGTATACACAGATACGCAGTATTTT.

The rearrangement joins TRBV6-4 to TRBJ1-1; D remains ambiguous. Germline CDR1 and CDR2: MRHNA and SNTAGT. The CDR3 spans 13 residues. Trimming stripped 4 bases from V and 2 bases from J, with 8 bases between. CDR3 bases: TGTGCCAGCAGTGCCACGTCAAACACTGAAGCTTTCTTT. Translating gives CASSATSNTEAFF.

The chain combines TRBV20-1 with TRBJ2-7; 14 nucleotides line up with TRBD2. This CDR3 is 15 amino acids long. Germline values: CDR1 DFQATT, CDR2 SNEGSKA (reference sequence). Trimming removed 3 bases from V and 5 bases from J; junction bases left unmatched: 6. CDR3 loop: CSASLRLAGGDEQYF. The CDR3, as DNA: TGCAGTGCTAGTCTCAGACTAGCGGGAGGGGACGAGCAGTACTTC.

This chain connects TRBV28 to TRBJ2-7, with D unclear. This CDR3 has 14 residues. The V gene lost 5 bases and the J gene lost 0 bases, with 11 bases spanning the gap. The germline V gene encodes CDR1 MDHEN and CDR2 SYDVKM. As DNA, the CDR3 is TGTGCCAGCAGTCCGCCCCCCAGCTCCTACGAGCAGTACTTC. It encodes CASSPPPSSYEQYF.

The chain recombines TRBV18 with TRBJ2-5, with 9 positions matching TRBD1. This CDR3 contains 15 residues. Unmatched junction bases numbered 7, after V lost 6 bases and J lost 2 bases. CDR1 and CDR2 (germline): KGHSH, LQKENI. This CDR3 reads CASSQAGTGQETQYF. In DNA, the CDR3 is TGTGCCAGCTCCCAGGCCGGGACAGGGCAAGAGACCCAGTACTTC. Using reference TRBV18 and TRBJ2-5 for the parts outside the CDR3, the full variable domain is NAGVMQNPRHLVRRRGQEARLRCSPMKGHSHVYWYRQLPEEGLKFMVYLQKENIIDESGMPKERFSAEFPKEGPSILRIQQVVRGDSAAYFCASSQAGTGQETQYFGPGTRLLVL.

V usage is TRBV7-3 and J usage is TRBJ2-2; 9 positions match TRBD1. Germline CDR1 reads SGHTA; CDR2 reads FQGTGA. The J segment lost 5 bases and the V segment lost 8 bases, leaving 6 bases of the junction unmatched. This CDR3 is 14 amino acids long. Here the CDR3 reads CASGQGKGTGELFF. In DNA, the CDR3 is TGTGCCAGCGGACAGGGGAAGGGTACCGGGGAGCTGTTTTTT.

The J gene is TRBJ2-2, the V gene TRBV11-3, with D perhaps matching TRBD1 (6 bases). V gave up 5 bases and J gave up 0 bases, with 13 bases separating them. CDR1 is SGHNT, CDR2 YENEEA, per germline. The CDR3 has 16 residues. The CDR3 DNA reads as TGTGCCAGCAGCCTAGGTGGGGGCGCGAACACCGGGGAGCTGTTTTTT. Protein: CASSLGGGANTGELFF.

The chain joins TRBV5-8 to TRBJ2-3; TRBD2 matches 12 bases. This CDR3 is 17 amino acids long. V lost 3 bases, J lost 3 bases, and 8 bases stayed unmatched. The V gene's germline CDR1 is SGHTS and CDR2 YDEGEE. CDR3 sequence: CASSSLQLAGGTDTQYF. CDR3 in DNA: TGTGCCAGCAGCTCGCTGCAACTAGCGGGAGGTACAGATACGCAGTATTTT. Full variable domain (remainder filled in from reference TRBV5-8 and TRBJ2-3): EAGVTQSPTHLIKTRGQQATLRCSPISGHTSVYWYQQALGLGLQFLLWYDEGEERNRGNFPPRFSGRQFPNYSSELNVNALELEDSALYLCASSSLQLAGGTDTQYFGPGTRLTVL.

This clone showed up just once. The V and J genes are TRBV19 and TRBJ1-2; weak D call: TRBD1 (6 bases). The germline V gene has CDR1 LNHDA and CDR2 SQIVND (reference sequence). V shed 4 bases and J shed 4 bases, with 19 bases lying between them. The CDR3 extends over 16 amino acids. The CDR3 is CASSKKAGAVIYGYTF. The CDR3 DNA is TGTGCCAGTAGTAAAAAGGCAGGGGCGGTGATCTATGGCTACACCTTC.

CDR3 protein: CASRRYWGGNQPQHF. In DNA, the CDR3 is TGTGCCAGCAGACGTTACTGGGGGGGCAATCAGCCCCAGCATTTT. The chain combines TRBV6-5 with TRBJ1-5; tentatively, D is TRBD1 (5 bases). Trimming left V 6 bases short and J 2 bases short, with 14 bases between. The CDR3 covers 15 residues. Germline values: CDR1 MNHEY, CDR2 SVGAGI.

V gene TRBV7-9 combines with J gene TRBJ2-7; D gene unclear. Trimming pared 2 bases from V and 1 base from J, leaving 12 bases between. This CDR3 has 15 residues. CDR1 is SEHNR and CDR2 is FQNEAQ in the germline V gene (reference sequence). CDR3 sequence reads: CASSLSALGSYEQYF. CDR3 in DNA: TGTGCCAGCAGCTTATCGGCCTTAGGGTCCTACGAGCAGTACTTC. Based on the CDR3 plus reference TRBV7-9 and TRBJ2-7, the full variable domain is DTGVSQNPRHKITKRGQNVTFRCDPISEHNRLYWYRQTLGQGPEFLTYFQNEAQLEKSRLLSDRFSAERPKGSFSTLEIQRTEQGDSAMYLCASSLSALGSYEQYFGPGTRLTVT.

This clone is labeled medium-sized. CDR3 in DNA: TGTGCCAGCAGCTTTGACAGGGCCAATCAGCCCCAGCATTTT. Translation: CASSFDRANQPQHF. The gene calls are TRBV7-9 and TRBJ1-5; 7 nucleotides line up with TRBD1. Unmatched junction bases numbered 2, after V lost 3 bases and J lost 3 bases. The CDR3 is 14 residues long. Germline values: CDR1 SEHNR, CDR2 FQNEAQ (reference sequence).

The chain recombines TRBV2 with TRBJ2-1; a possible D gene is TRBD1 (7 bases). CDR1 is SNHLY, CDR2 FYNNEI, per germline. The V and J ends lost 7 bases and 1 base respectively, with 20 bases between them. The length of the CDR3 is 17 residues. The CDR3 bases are TGTGCCAGCAAGCGACAGGGAACTAGCTCGTCCTACAATGAGCAGTTCTTC. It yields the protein CASKRQGTSSSYNEQFF.

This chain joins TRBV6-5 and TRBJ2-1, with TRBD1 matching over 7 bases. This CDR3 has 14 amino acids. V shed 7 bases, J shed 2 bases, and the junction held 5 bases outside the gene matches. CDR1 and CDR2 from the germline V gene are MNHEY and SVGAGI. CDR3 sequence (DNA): TGTGCCAGCAAGGTGGGGACAGCCTACAATGAGCAGTTCTTC. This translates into CASKVGTAYNEQFF.

The CDR3 bases are TGTGCCAGCAGTATAGCAAACAATGAGCAGTTCTTC. This codes for CASSIANNEQFF. The chain joins TRBV7-3 to TRBJ2-1; D not resolved. CDR1 is SGHTA and CDR2 is FQGTGA in the germline V gene. This CDR3 has 12 residues. Trimming removed 6 bases from V and 5 bases from J, with 8 bases in between. Full variable domain (missing parts from reference TRBV7-3 and TRBJ2-1): GAGVSQTPSNKVTEKGKYVELRCDPISGHTALYWYRQSLGQGPEFLIYFQGTGAADDSGLPNDRFFAVRPEGSVSTLKIQRTERGDSAVYLCASSIANNEQFFGPGTRLTVL.

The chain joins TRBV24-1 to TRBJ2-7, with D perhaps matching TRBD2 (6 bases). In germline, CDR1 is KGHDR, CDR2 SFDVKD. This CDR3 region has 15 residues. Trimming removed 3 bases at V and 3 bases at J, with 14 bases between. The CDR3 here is CATSDGGTGLYEQYF. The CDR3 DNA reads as TGTGCCACCAGTGATGGAGGGACGGGGCTCTACGAGCAGTACTTC.